This TCR beta chain was identified in a study of identical twins' blood T cells. TCRdb called the 5' RACE reads again in MiXCR, with one record for every CDR3 protein. The repertoire holds roughly 340,000 distinct CDR3 sequences, with about 28% as singletons. This clonotype has more than one count but fewer than ten. The sequence was collected from a woman between 18 and 50 years old in good health. Sequencing used PBMCs.

CDR3 bases: TGCGCCACCCGGGGTCCGGCGGACACTGAAGCTTTCTTT. This sequence encodes CATRGPADTEAFF. The chain combines TRBV5-1 with TRBJ1-1; the D is unclear. CDR1 is SGHRS, CDR2 YFSETQ, per germline. This CDR3 comprises 13 residues. Trimming cost V 9 bases and J 3 bases, with 15 bases left between them.